These 5 T cell receptor beta chains were all obtained from the same sample, sequenced in a study of identical twins. TCRdb itself ran the 5' RACE reads through MiXCR, one entry per CDR3 protein. The table has about 720,000 distinct CDR3 sequences, 18% seen once; the top ten hold about an eighth. The data also belong to a second study, concerning T cells expressing NK-cell markers.

The sequencing input was PBMCs. These TCRs come from a woman between 18 and 29 years old in good health.

The chain carries TRBV20-1 and TRBJ2-1; 8 positions match TRBD2. CDR3 size: 15 residues. Germline trimming cut 2 bases from V and 9 bases from J; bases unmatched to any gene: 12. Per the germline V gene, CDR1 is DFQATT and CDR2 is SNEGSKA (reference sequence). CDR3 sequence: CSARIPRLASIEQFF. The CDR3 region has the DNA TGCAGTGCTAGAATCCCGAGACTAGCGTCGATTGAGCAGTTCTTC.

V usage is TRBV12-3 or TRBV12-4 and J usage is TRBJ2-1; the match to TRBD2 covers 7 bases. This CDR3 contains 16 residues. V shed 7 bases and J 2 bases; nucleotides not matched to a gene: 11. The CDR3 nucleotides read TGTGCCAGCAAGGCCGCTCTAGCGGACACCTACAATGAGCAGTTCTTC. Its translation: CASKAALADTYNEQFF.

This clonotype appeared a few times. The chain is built from TRBV12-3 or TRBV12-4 and TRBJ1-4; no clear D. The CDR3 has 12 amino acids. V was clipped by 2 bases and J by 10 bases, with 8 bases between them. CDR3 protein: CASSLNSAKLFF. CDR3 nucleotides: TGTGCCAGCAGTTTAAACAGCGCAAAACTGTTTTTT.

This clonotype was seen a few times. This chain uses TRBV20-1 with TRBJ2-7; 13 nucleotides line up with TRBD2. J gave up 6 bases and V 3 bases, and 8 bases lay outside the gene matches. Germline CDR1 is DFQATT and CDR2 is SNEGSKA (reference sequence). The length of the CDR3 is 15 residues. The CDR3: CSASPGLAGSSEQYF. The CDR3 DNA follows: TGCAGTGCTAGTCCGGGACTAGCGGGATCTAGCGAGCAGTACTTC.

This sequence joins TRBV5-6 and TRBJ2-3; D gene ambiguous. Germline CDR1 is SGHDT and CDR2 is YYEEEE. This CDR3 spans 13 amino acids. V was trimmed by 8 bases and J by 9 bases, leaving 19 bases between them. The chain's CDR3 is CARSAGPVLTQYF. As DNA, the CDR3 is TGTGCCAGGAGCGCCGGGCCCGTTTTGACGCAGTATTTT.